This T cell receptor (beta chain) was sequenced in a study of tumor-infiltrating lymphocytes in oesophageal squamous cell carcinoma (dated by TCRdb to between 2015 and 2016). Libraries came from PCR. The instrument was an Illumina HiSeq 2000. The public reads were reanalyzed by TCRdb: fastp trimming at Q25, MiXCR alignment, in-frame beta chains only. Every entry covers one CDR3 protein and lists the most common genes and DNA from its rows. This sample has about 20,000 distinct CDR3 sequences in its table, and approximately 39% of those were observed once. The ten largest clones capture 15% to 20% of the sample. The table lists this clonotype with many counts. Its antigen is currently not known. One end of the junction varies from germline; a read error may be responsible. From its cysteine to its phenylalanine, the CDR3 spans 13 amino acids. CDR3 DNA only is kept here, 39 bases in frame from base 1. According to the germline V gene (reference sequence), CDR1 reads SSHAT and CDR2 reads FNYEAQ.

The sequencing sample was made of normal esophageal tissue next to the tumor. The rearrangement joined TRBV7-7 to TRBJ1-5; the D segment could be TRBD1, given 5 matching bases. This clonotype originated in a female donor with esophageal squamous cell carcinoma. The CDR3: CASSSGQGQPQHF. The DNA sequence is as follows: TGTGCTAGCAGCTCTGGGCAGGGTCAGCCCCAGCATTTT.